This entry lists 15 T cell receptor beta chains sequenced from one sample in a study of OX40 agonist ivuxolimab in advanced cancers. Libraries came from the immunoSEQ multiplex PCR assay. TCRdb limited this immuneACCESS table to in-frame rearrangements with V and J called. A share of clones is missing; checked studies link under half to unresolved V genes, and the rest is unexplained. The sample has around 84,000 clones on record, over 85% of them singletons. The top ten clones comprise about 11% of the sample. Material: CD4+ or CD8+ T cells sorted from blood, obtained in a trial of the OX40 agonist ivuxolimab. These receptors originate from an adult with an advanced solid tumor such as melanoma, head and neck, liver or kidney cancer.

CDR3 sequence reads: CASSQDRPSAGTYEQYF. CDR3 nucleotides: TGTGCCAGCAGCCAAGACCGACCTAGCGCGGGAACCTACGAGCAGTACTTC. The chain uses TRBV4-2 and TRBJ2-5, with D perhaps matching TRBD2 (6 bases). The J call could be wrong; TRBJ2-7 is a better fit for the DNA end. Germline lookup yields CDR1 LGHNA and CDR2 YNFKEQ. The CDR3 loop spans 17 amino acids.

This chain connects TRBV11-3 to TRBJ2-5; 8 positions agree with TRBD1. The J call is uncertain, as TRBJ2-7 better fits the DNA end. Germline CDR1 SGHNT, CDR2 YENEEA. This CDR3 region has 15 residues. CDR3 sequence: CASSLTGGELYEQYF. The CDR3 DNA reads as TGTGCCAGCAGCCTCACAGGGGGTGAGCTCTACGAGCAGTACTTC.

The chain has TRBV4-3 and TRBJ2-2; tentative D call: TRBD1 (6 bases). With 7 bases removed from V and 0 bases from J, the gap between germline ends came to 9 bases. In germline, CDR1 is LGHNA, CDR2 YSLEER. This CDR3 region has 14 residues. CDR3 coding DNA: TGCGCCAGCAAGACAGGAGCGAACACCGGGGAGCTGTTTTTT. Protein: CASKTGANTGELFF.

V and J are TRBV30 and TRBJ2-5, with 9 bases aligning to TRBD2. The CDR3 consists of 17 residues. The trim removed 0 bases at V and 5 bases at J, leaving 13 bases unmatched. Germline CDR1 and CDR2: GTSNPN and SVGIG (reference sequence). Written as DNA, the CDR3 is TGTGCCTGGAGTGTACCGAGTCGCGGGAGGGCTTGGGAGACCCAGTACTTC. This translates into CAWSVPSRGRAWETQYF.

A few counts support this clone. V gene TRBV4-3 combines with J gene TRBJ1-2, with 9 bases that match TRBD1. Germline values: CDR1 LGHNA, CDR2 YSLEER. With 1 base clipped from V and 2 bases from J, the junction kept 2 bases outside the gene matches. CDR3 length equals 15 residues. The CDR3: CASSQGTGGNYGYTF. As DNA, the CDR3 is TGCGCCAGCAGCCAAGGAACAGGGGGCAACTATGGCTACACCTTC.

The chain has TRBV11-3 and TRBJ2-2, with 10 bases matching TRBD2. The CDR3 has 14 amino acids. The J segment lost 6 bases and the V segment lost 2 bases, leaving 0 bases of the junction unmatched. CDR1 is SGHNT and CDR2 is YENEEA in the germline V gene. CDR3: CASSLLAGAGELFF. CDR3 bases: TGTGCCAGCAGCTTACTAGCGGGAGCCGGGGAGCTGTTTTTT.

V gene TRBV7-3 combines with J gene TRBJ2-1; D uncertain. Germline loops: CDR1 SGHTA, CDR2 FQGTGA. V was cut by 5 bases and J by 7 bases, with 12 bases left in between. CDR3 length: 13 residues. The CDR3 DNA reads TGTGCCAGCAGCCCCCCCTCTCGAAATGAGCAGTTCTTC. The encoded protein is CASSPPSRNEQFF.

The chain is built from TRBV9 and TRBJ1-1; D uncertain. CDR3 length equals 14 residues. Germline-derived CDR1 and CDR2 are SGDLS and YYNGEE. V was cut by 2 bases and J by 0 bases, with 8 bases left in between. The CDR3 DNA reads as TGTGCCAGCAGCGTGGAGGGTTTGAACACTGAAGCTTTCTTT. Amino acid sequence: CASSVEGLNTEAFF.

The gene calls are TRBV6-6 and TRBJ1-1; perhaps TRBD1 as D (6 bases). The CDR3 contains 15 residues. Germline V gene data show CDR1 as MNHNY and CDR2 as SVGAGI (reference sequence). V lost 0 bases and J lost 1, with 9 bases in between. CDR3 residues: CASSYSRQANTEAFF. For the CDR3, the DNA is TGTGCCAGCAGTTACTCGAGACAGGCGAACACTGAAGCTTTCTTT.

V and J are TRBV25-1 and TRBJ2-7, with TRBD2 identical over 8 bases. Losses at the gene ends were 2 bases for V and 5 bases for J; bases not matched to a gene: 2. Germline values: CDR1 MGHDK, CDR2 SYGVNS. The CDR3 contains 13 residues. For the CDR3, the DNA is TGTGCCAGCAGTGAACTTAGCGGGGACGAGCAGTACTTC. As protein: CASSELSGDEQYF.

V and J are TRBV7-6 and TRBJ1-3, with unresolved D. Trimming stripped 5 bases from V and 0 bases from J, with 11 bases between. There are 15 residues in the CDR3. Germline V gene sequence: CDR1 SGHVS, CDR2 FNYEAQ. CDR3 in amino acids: CASSRGRLSGNTIYF. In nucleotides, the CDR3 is TGTGCCAGCAGCCGCGGACGGCTCTCTGGAAACACCATATATTTT.

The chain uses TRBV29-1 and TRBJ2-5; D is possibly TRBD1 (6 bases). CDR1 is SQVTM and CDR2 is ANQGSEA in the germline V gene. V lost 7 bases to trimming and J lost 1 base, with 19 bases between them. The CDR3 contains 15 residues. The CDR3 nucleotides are TGCAGCGACCTCCGCCCTAAGGACAGCCAAGAGACCCAGTACTTC. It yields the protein CSDLRPKDSQETQYF. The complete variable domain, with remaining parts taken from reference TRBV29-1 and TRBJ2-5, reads SAVISQKPSRDICQRGTSLTIQCQVDSQVTMMFWYRQQPGQSLTLIATANQGSEATYESGFVIDKFPISRPNLTFSTLTVSNMSPEDSSIYLCSDLRPKDSQETQYFGPGTRLLVL.

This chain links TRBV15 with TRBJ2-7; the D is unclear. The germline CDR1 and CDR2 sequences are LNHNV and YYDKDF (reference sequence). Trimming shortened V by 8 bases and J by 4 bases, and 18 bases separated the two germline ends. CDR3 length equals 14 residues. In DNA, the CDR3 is TGTGCCACCGGCCCAACCCCTCTGAATTACGAGCAGTACTTC. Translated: CATGPTPLNYEQYF.

CDR3 DNA: TGTGCCAGCAGTTTATTGGGCAGCATCCAAGAGACCCAGTACTTC. The encoded protein is CASSLLGSIQETQYF. J is TRBJ2-5 and V is TRBV27; D gene ambiguous. Germline CDR1 and CDR2: MNHEY and SMNVEV (reference sequence). The CDR3 spans 15 residues. V lost 1 base and J 1 base, leaving 10 bases between the germline ends.

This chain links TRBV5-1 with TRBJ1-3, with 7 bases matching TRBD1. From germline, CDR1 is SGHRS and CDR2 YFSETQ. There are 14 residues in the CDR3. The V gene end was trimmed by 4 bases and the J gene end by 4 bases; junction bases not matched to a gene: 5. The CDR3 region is CASSQTGLGNTIYF. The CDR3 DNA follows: TGCGCCAGCAGCCAGACAGGGTTGGGAAACACCATATATTTT.